The sequence of this T cell receptor (beta chain) was determined in a study of early T cells in non-severe SARS-CoV-2 infection. Individual cDNA molecules were tagged with unique molecular identifiers. TCRdb processed the 5' RACE reads anew with MiXCR; each CDR3 protein has one entry. The sample lists about 61,000 distinct CDR3 sequences; roughly a tenth were seen once. V shed 4 bases and J 4 bases; nucleotides not matched to a gene: 4. Germline V gene lookup returns CDR1 LNHNV and CDR2 YYDKDF (reference sequence). The CDR3 loop spans 15 amino acids. The chain is built from TRBV15 and TRBJ2-3, with 11 bases lining up with TRBD1. The sequenced material came from whole blood. The origin of this receptor is an adult who was a healthcare worker with PCR-confirmed SARS-CoV-2 infection or an uninfected control (not recorded which). This CDR3 reads CATSIPGQGADTQYF. CDR3 DNA sequence: TGTGCCACCAGCATACCGGGACAGGGGGCAGATACGCAGTATTTT.